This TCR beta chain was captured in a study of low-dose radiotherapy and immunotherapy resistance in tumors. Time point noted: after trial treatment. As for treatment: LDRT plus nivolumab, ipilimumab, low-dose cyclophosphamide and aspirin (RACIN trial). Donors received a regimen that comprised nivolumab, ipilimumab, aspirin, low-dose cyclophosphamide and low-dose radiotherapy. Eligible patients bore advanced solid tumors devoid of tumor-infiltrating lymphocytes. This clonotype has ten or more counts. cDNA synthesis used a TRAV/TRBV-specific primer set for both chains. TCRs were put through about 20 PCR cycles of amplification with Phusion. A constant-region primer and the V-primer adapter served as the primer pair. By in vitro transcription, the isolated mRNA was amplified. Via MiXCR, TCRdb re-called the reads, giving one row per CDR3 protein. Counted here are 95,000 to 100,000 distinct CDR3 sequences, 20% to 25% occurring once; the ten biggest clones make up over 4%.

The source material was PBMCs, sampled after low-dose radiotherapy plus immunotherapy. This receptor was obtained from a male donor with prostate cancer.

CDR3 in DNA: TGCGCCAGCAGTCAACCAAGCCAAGACCGACCTCCTTATCAGCCCCAGCATTTT. This gives the protein CASSQPSQDRPPYQPQHF. The rearrangement joins TRBV23-1 to TRBJ1-5; unclear D gene. Being an ORF, TRBV23-1 has a function that is uncertain. Trimming left V 2 bases short and J 5 bases short, with 22 bases between. The CDR3 is 18 residues long.